This T cell receptor beta chain is drawn from a study of blood T cell repertoires in COVID-19. Study as a whole: T cells, B-cell-depleted T cells, or PBMCs provided the cDNA or gDNA that served as material.

Looked up from germline, CDR1 is ENHRY and CDR2 is SYGVKD. The CDR3 length is 13 residues. Trimming cost V 5 bases and J 7 bases; bases outside gene matches: 7. The study assigned cohorts using participant-reported clinical history. The repertoire was sequenced with immunoSEQ multiplex PCR; TCRdb's copy has only in-frame clones and lacks some. The sample records hundreds of thousands of clones, roughly nine tenths being singletons. This TCR derives from a woman aged 55-75 years who had recovered from COVID-19. Input material: PBMCs or T cells enriched from blood (not recorded which). J is TRBJ1-2 and V is TRBV10-3, with 7 bases matching TRBD1. The CDR3 DNA reads TGTGCCATCAGTACGACAGGGCCTGGTGGCTACACCTTC. Residues: CAISTTGPGGYTF.